This TCR beta chain was obtained from a study of blood T cell repertoires in COVID-19. The protocol was immunoSEQ multiplex PCR, while the TCRdb copy is restricted to in-frame clones and leaves out a portion. The sample includes 150,000 or so clones, 60% to 80% seen only once; the top ten take roughly 9%. By sample share, this clone is medium-sized. V lost 0 bases to trimming and J lost 4 bases, with 15 bases between them. Germline V gene sequence: CDR1 LGHNA, CDR2 YSLEER. The CDR3 contains 16 residues. The source is a woman between 50 and 59 years old with active or convalescent COVID-19. The chain couples TRBV4-3 to TRBJ1-2; no clear D gene. Material for sequencing was peripheral blood. For the CDR3, the DNA is TGCGCCAGCAGCCAAGAGTCGTCCGCGACGGGCTATGGCTACACCTTC. Protein: CASSQESSATGYGYTF.